These 29 T cell receptor beta chains originate from one sample sequenced in a study of cytomegalovirus exposure and HLA in healthy donors. The PCR employed 60 Vbeta primers together with 13 Jbeta primers. Clones were read by immunoSEQ multiplex PCR, and TCRdb kept only the in-frame ones, dropping some. This table holds over 100,000 clones, 70% to 75% found once. Specimen: PBMCs. Receptors originate from a woman between 35 and 50 years old in good health and CMV-seropositive.

V and J are TRBV7-3 and TRBJ1-2, with D possibly being TRBD1 (6 bases). Germline CDR1 and CDR2: SGHTA and FQGTGA. V dropped 4 bases and J dropped 6 bases, with 15 bases sitting between them. This CDR3 has 14 amino acids. As DNA, the CDR3 is TGTGCCAGCAGCTCGGCCCAGGGGCCAGATGGCTACACCTTC. Protein product: CASSSAQGPDGYTF.

The chain recombines TRBV18 with TRBJ2-5; D gene ambiguous. Per the germline V gene, CDR1 is KGHSH and CDR2 is LQKENI. There are 13 residues in the CDR3. V lost 1 base and J 3 bases, leaving 6 bases between the germline ends. The CDR3 bases are TGTGCCAGCTCACCACTCTCGGAAGAGACCCAGTACTTC. The encoded protein is CASSPLSEETQYF.

V gene TRBV30 combines with J gene TRBJ1-5; D is possibly TRBD1 (6 bases). The germline V gene encodes CDR1 GTSNPN and CDR2 SVGIG (reference sequence). V gave up 1 base and J gave up 4 bases, with 17 bases separating them. CDR3 length: 16 amino acids. The CDR3 loop reads CAWSAGGRGRNQPQHF. DNA of the CDR3: TGTGCCTGGAGTGCCGGAGGCAGGGGACGGAATCAGCCCCAGCATTTT.

The CDR3 DNA follows: TGTGCCAGCGCTGGAGATAGCGCACCGAACACCGGGGAGCTGTTTTTT. Translating it yields CASAGDSAPNTGELFF. This chain joins TRBV5-4 and TRBJ2-2; weak D call: TRBD2 (5 bases). Germline V CDR1 and CDR2: SGHNT, YYREEE (reference sequence). There are 16 residues in the CDR3. Trimming removed 7 bases from V and 0 bases from J, with 16 bases in between.

This rearrangement joins TRBV4-2 to TRBJ2-3, with 14 bases that match TRBD2. After removal of 0 bases from V and 7 bases from J, the junction contained 24 bases not matched to a gene. The CDR3 spans 23 residues. CDR1 and CDR2 (germline): LGHNA, YNFKEQ. Here the CDR3 DNA reads TGTGCCAGCAGCCAAGAGCCTACCTTCGGACTAGCGGGGGGTAGGGGTACACCCAATACGCAGTATTTT. Residues: CASSQEPTFGLAGGRGTPNTQYF.

The chain has TRBV11-2 and TRBJ2-1, with 12 bases lining up with TRBD2. J was trimmed by 7 bases and V by 4 bases; bases with no gene match: 8. The CDR3 is 16 amino acids. Germline lookup yields CDR1 SGHAT and CDR2 FQNNGV. CDR3 DNA: TGTGCCAGCAGCTCATCCCCCGGGACTAGCGGGAATGAGCAGTTCTTC. This translates into CASSSSPGTSGNEQFF.

The rearrangement uses TRBV6-1 and TRBJ1-1, with a possible D match to TRBD1 (5 bases). The CDR3 is 14 residues long. Germline V gene lookup returns CDR1 MNHNS and CDR2 SASEGT. V was cut by 4 bases and J by 1 base, with 10 bases left in between. The CDR3 nucleotides are TGTGCCAGCAGTGCGGCGGGGCGGAACACTGAAGCTTTCTTT. Protein sequence: CASSAAGRNTEAFF.

The chain recombines TRBV5-1 with TRBJ2-7, with 13 bases lining up with TRBD2. V was clipped by 9 bases and J by 2 bases; unmatched bases: 8. Germline values: CDR1 SGHRS, CDR2 YFSETQ. The length of the CDR3 is 15 residues. CDR3 nucleotide sequence: TGCGCCACCTCCGTGACTAGCGGGGGGACCTACGAGCAGTACTTC. Translated, it gives CATSVTSGGTYEQYF.

The rearrangement links TRBV5-1 to TRBJ1-1, with D hard to call. The CDR3 has 14 residues. Germline-derived CDR1 and CDR2 are SGHRS and YFSETQ. Between the trimmed V and J ends, which lost 4 bases and 1 base, there was a span of 11 bases. The CDR3 spells CASSLPGPNTEAFF. CDR3 DNA: TGCGCCAGCAGCCTCCCTGGCCCGAACACTGAAGCTTTCTTT.

CDR3 loop: CASSPTIGQGNYGYTF. CDR3 in DNA: TGTGCCAGCAGCCCTACTATCGGACAGGGGAACTATGGCTACACCTTC. This rearrangement joins TRBV5-4 to TRBJ1-2; 9 bases line up with TRBD1. V lost 4 bases and J lost 2; bases outside the gene matches: 9. This CDR3 is 16 amino acids long. Germline CDR1 is SGHNT and CDR2 is YYREEE (reference sequence).

Points on this clone: An end of the junction differs from the germline gene, which may be a read error. The chain employs TRBV5-1 and TRBJ2-3, with D tentatively TRBD1 (5 bases). This CDR3 has 16 amino acids. CDR1 is SGHRS and CDR2 is YFSETQ in the germline V gene. The CDR3 loop reads CTSSLGRAWGTDMQYF. As DNA, the CDR3 is TGCACCAGCAGCTTGGGTAGGGCTTGGGGCACAGATATGCAGTATTTT.

V gene TRBV5-4 combines with J gene TRBJ1-2; possibly TRBD1 for D (5 bases). Germline lookup yields CDR1 SGHNT and CDR2 YYREEE (reference sequence). Trimming took off 4 bases at V and 4 bases at J, with 20 bases between the two ends. The CDR3 has 16 amino acids. The CDR3 DNA sequence: TGTGCCAGCAGCCAAGCGGGGCAGGGTCAACTCTATGGCTACACCTTC. Translation gives CASSQAGQGQLYGYTF.

This clone was detected once. The chain links TRBV11-2 to TRBJ2-7; 8 nucleotides line up with TRBD1. Germline V gene lookup returns CDR1 SGHAT and CDR2 FQNNGV. The V segment lost 0 bases and the J segment 3 bases; nucleotides outside the gene matches: 7. This CDR3 spans 16 amino acids. The CDR3 sequence: CASSLDLGQAFYEQYF. The CDR3 coding sequence is TGTGCCAGCAGCTTAGATTTGGGACAGGCCTTCTACGAGCAGTACTTC.

The chain carries TRBV6-4 and TRBJ2-5; 7 bases are shared with TRBD2. Germline V lookup: CDR1 MRHNA, CDR2 SNTAGT. The V gene end was trimmed by 6 bases and the J gene end by 2 bases; junction bases not matched to a gene: 9. This CDR3 is 15 amino acids long. This CDR3 is CASSPGVAGQETQYF. The CDR3 nucleotides are TGTGCCAGCAGCCCTGGGGTAGCGGGTCAAGAGACCCAGTACTTC.

V and J are TRBV30 and TRBJ2-5; 8 bases match TRBD1. This CDR3 has 12 residues. The junction had 3 bases not matched to a gene; V was cut back by 4 bases and J by 5 bases. CDR1 is GTSNPN and CDR2 is SVGIG in the germline V gene (reference sequence). The DNA of the CDR3 is TGTGCCTGGACAGGGGGCCCGGAGACCCAGTACTTC. This translates into CAWTGGPETQYF.

The chain couples TRBV5-1 to TRBJ1-1; a weak D match, TRBD1 (6 bases). V lost 6 bases to trimming and J lost 0 bases, with 15 bases between them. Germline assignment: CDR1 SGHRS and CDR2 YFSETQ. The CDR3 has 15 amino acids. The CDR3 nucleotides are TGCGCCAGCATCAACAGGGAGGGGATGAACACTGAAGCTTTCTTT. Its protein is CASINREGMNTEAFF.

The J gene is TRBJ1-5, the V gene TRBV28, with 7 nucleotides matching TRBD1. Trimming took 5 bases from V and 0 from J; bases not matched to a gene: 13. Germline CDR1 is MDHEN and CDR2 is SYDVKM. There are 18 residues in the CDR3. CDR3 in amino acids: CASSPLPSGGHSNQPQHF. The CDR3 DNA sequence: TGTGCCAGCAGTCCCCTCCCCTCAGGGGGTCATAGCAATCAGCCCCAGCATTTT.

V gene TRBV6-6 combines with J gene TRBJ1-2; TRBD1 matches at 7 bases. The CDR3 has 15 amino acids. The V and J ends lost 2 bases and 2 bases, in that order; junction bases with no gene match: 5. Germline V lookup: CDR1 MNHNY, CDR2 SVGAGI (reference sequence). As DNA, the CDR3 is TGTGCCAGCAGTTACGAACCGGGACAGAACTATGGCTACACCTTC. Translated: CASSYEPGQNYGYTF.

The chain couples TRBV5-1 to TRBJ1-2; 11 positions agree with TRBD1. With 4 bases clipped from V and 7 bases from J, the junction kept 6 bases outside the gene matches. The CDR3 runs to 14 residues. Germline V CDR1 and CDR2: SGHRS, YFSETQ. CDR3 coding DNA: TGCGCCAGCAGCCTTGAGGGGACAGGGGGTGGCTACACCTTC. Translated, it gives CASSLEGTGGGYTF.

This clone appeared a few times. This chain joins TRBV7-9 and TRBJ2-2, with 7 bases aligning to TRBD2. Germline CDR1 and CDR2: SEHNR and FQNEAQ (reference sequence). There are 14 residues in the CDR3. V was clipped by 4 bases and J by 7 bases; unmatched bases: 6. DNA for the CDR3: TGTGCCAGCAGCTCTAGCGGTTCGGGCGGGGAGCTGTTTTTT. Translating it yields CASSSSGSGGELFF.

The table lists this clone with a count of one. The rearrangement uses TRBV7-9 and TRBJ1-6; D not resolved. The V and J ends lost 5 bases and 10 bases respectively, with 15 bases between them. Germline assignment: CDR1 SEHNR and CDR2 FQNEAQ (reference sequence). The length of the CDR3 is 14 residues. CDR3 nucleotides: TGTGCCAGCAGCCGTGATCCCGGAGGGTCACCCCTCCACTTT. Translating gives CASSRDPGGSPLHF. The whole variable domain, remainder taken from reference TRBV7-9 and TRBJ1-6, is DTGVSQNPRHKITKRGQNVTFRCDPISEHNRLYWYRQTLGQGPEFLTYFQNEAQLEKSRLLSDRFSAERPKGSFSTLEIQRTEQGDSAMYLCASSRDPGGSPLHFGNGTRLTVT.

The chain recombines TRBV7-9 with TRBJ2-4; TRBD2 might be the D (5 bases). CDR1 is SEHNR, CDR2 FQNEAQ, per germline (reference sequence). The V gene lost 1 base and the J gene lost 1 base, with 17 bases spanning the gap. CDR3 length: 18 amino acids. This CDR3 reads CASSLEASLGWAKNIQYF. The CDR3 DNA sequence: TGTGCCAGCAGCTTAGAGGCTAGCCTAGGTTGGGCCAAAAACATTCAGTACTTC.

This clone was seen a handful of times. The chain combines TRBV19 with TRBJ2-7, with TRBD1 identical over 7 bases. CDR3 length: 14 amino acids. Germline trimming cut 2 bases from V and 2 bases from J; bases unmatched to any gene: 3. Germline loops: CDR1 LNHDA, CDR2 SQIVND (reference sequence). CDR3 sequence reads: CASSIRDRTYEQYF. DNA for the CDR3: TGTGCCAGTAGTATACGGGACAGAACCTACGAGCAGTACTTC. Together with reference TRBV19 and TRBJ2-7, the CDR3 gives the full variable domain: DGGITQSPKYLFRKEGQNVTLSCEQNLNHDAMYWYRQDPGQGLRLIYYSQIVNDFQKGDIAEGYSVSREKKESFPLTVTSAQKNPTAFYLCASSIRDRTYEQYFGPGTRLTVT.

This chain joins TRBV7-3 and TRBJ1-1, with D possibly TRBD1 on 6 matching bases. The CDR3 runs to 14 residues. V shed 1 base and J shed 4 bases, with 10 bases lying between them. Looked up from germline, CDR1 is SGHTA and CDR2 is FQGTGA. CDR3 loop: CASSLNEGGTEAFF. The CDR3 coding sequence is TGTGCCAGCAGCTTAAATGAAGGGGGCACTGAAGCTTTCTTT.

A few counts support this clone. The same CDR3 is also encoded by other DNA sequences in this sample. The rearrangement uses TRBV6-1 and TRBJ2-5; 8 bases align to TRBD2. The CDR3 is made up of 15 amino acids. Germline lookup yields CDR1 MNHNS and CDR2 SASEGT. Losses at the gene ends were 2 bases for V and 1 base for J; bases not matched to a gene: 3. CDR3 nucleotides: TGTGCCAGCAGTGAAAATCTAGCGGGCCAAGAGACCCAGTACTTC. Amino acids: CASSENLAGQETQYF.

This clone was counted once. CDR3 DNA sequence: TGTGCCAGCAGTCAAGGGGGCCCACCCTCGCAAGAAAAACTGTTTTTT. The encoded protein is CASSQGGPPSQEKLFF. The chain recombines TRBV28 with TRBJ1-4; TRBD1 matches at 7 bases. This CDR3 has 16 amino acids. Germline loops: CDR1 MDHEN, CDR2 SYDVKM. After removal of 5 bases from V and 8 bases from J, the junction contained 14 bases not matched to a gene.

This chain connects TRBV19 to TRBJ1-3; D unresolved. Germline V gene data show CDR1 as LNHDA and CDR2 as SQIVND (reference sequence). Trimming removed 5 bases from V and 0 bases from J, with 2 bases in between. CDR3 size: 12 residues. The CDR3 sequence is CASSYSGNTIYF. DNA for the CDR3: TGTGCCAGTAGTTACTCTGGAAACACCATATATTTT.

The V call is TRBV30, the J call TRBJ1-6; no reliable D call. From germline, CDR1 is GTSNPN and CDR2 SVGIG (reference sequence). Trimming removed 0 bases at V and 10 bases at J, with 16 bases between. CDR3 size: 15 residues. CDR3 sequence (DNA): TGTGCCTGGAGTGTAGCCCCCACTCGATACTCACCCCTCCACTTT. Its protein product is CAWSVAPTRYSPLHF.

The chain couples TRBV7-2 to TRBJ1-5; tentatively, D is TRBD1 (6 bases). The CDR3 runs to 15 residues. Germline loops: CDR1 SGHTA, CDR2 FQGNSA. V was shortened by 2 bases and J by 2 bases, with 10 bases between the two germline ends. The CDR3 DNA reads as TGTGCCAGCAGCTTACAGGGGCAGGGCAATCAGCCCCAGCATTTT. Protein product: CASSLQGQGNQPQHF.